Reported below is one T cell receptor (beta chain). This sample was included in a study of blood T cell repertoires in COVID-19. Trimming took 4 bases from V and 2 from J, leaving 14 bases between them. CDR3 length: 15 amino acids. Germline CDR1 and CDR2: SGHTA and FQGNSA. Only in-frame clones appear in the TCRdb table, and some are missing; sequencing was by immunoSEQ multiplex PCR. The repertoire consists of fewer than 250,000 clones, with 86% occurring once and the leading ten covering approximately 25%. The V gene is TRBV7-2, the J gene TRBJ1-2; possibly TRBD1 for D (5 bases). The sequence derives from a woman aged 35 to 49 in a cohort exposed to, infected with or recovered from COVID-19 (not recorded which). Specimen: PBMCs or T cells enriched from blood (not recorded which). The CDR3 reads CASSSVGGGNYGYTF. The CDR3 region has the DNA TGTGCCAGCAGCTCGGTCGGCGGGGGAAACTATGGCTACACCTTC. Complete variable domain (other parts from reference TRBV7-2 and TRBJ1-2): GAGVSQSPSNKVTEKGKDVELRCDPISGHTALYWYRQSLGQGLEFLIYFQGNSAPDKSGLPSDRFSAERTGGSVSTLTIQRTQQEDSAVYLCASSSVGGGNYGYTFGSGTRLTVV.